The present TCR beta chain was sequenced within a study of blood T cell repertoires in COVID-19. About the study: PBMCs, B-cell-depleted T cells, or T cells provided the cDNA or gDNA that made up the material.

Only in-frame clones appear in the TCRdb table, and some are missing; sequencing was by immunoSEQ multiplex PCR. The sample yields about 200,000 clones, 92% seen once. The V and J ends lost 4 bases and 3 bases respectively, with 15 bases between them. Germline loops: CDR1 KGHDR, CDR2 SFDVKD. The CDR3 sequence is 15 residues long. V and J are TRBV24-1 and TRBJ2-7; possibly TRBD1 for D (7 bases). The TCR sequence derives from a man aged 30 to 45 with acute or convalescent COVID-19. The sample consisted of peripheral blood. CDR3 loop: CATSEAQGGGYEQYF. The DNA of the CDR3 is TGTGCCACCAGTGAGGCTCAGGGGGGAGGCTACGAGCAGTACTTC.